A selection of T cell receptor beta chains follows, all from one sample in a study of OX40 agonist ivuxolimab in advanced cancers. TCRdb keeps only in-frame clones here, not all; method: immunoSEQ multiplex PCR. The repertoire includes around 15,000 clones, about 80% of them detected once, and 12% sits in the top ten. The material was CD4+ or CD8+ T cells sorted from blood, obtained in a trial of the OX40 agonist ivuxolimab. The receptors here all came from an adult with an advanced solid tumor such as melanoma, head and neck, liver or kidney cancer. CDR3s include the opening cysteine and the closing phenylalanine or tryptophan. Fields, in order: clone size, D gene, J gene, V gene, CDR3 protein, CDR3 DNA. A D gene is named only where the DNA matches it firmly. A row's size may be missing; if present it is once, few, many or a size class.

abundance: NA
d_gene: TRBD1
j_gene: TRBJ2-7
v_gene: TRBV6-1
CDR3aa: CASTLTGDRYEQYF
CDR3nt: TGTGCCAGCACCCTGACAGGGGACCGTTACGAGCAGTACTTC

abundance: NA
d_gene: NA
j_gene: TRBJ2-3
v_gene: TRBV19
CDR3aa: CASSQRIRDESDTQYF
CDR3nt: TGTGCCAGTAGTCAGCGGATCCGGGACGAGTCCGATACGCAGTATTTT

abundance: once
d_gene: TRBD2
j_gene: TRBJ2-7
v_gene: TRBV6-1
CDR3aa: CASSEGGGSREQYF
CDR3nt: TGTGCCAGCAGTGAGGGAGGCGGGAGTCGCGAGCAGTACTTC

abundance: NA
d_gene: NA
j_gene: TRBJ2-3
v_gene: TRBV7-8
CDR3aa: CASSLQGDTQYF
CDR3nt: TGTGCCAGCAGCTTACAGGGCGATACGCAGTATTTT

abundance: few
d_gene: NA
j_gene: TRBJ1-1
v_gene: TRBV6-5
CDR3aa: CATRGSMNTEAFF
CDR3nt: TGTGCCACCCGTGGGAGTATGAACACTGAAGCTTTCTTT

abundance: NA
d_gene: NA
j_gene: TRBJ2-4
v_gene: TRBV9
CDR3aa: CASSLTVGKNIQYF
CDR3nt: TGTGCCAGCAGCCTTACAGTGGGCAAAAACATTCAGTACTTC

abundance: NA
d_gene: NA
j_gene: TRBJ2-7
v_gene: TRBV7-6
CDR3aa: CASSPPEGAHEQYF
CDR3nt: TGTGCCAGCAGCCCCCCGGAGGGGGCCCACGAGCAGTACTTC

abundance: NA
d_gene: NA
j_gene: TRBJ2-7
v_gene: TRBV2
CDR3aa: CASSEPGTINYEQYF
CDR3nt: TGTGCCAGCAGTGAGCCGGGGACAATAAACTACGAGCAGTACTTC

abundance: medium-sized
d_gene: NA
j_gene: TRBJ2-7
v_gene: TRBV7-9
CDR3aa: CASSLIGAAYEQYF
CDR3nt: TGTGCCAGCAGCTTAATCGGGGCGGCTTACGAGCAGTACTTC

abundance: NA
d_gene: TRBD2
j_gene: TRBJ2-3
v_gene: TRBV4-2
CDR3aa: CASSQVLAGGGTDTQYF
CDR3nt: TGTGCCAGCAGCCAAGTACTAGCGGGAGGGGGCACAGATACGCAGTATTTT

abundance: NA
d_gene: TRBD2
j_gene: TRBJ2-1
v_gene: TRBV7-9
CDR3aa: CASSLLAGRNEQFF
CDR3nt: TGTGCCAGCAGCTTACTAGCGGGGAGGAATGAGCAGTTCTTC

abundance: once
d_gene: NA
j_gene: TRBJ2-5
v_gene: TRBV27
CDR3aa: CASASMVGARETQYF
CDR3nt: TGTGCCAGCGCGTCGATGGTGGGGGCGCGGGAGACCCAGTACTTC

abundance: NA
d_gene: NA
j_gene: TRBJ2-7
v_gene: TRBV19
CDR3aa: CASSIDTSGFGQYF
CDR3nt: TGTGCCAGTAGTATAGATACGTCGGGATTCGGGCAGTACTTC

abundance: NA
d_gene: NA
j_gene: TRBJ1-1
v_gene: TRBV4-3
CDR3aa: CASSQQRGINTEAFF
CDR3nt: TGCGCCAGCAGCCAACAGCGGGGAATAAACACTGAAGCTTTCTTT

abundance: NA
d_gene: NA
j_gene: TRBJ2-7
v_gene: TRBV13
CDR3aa: CASSLTRTYEQYF
CDR3nt: TGTGCCAGCAGCTTGACTAGGACCTACGAGCAGTACTTC

abundance: NA
d_gene: NA
j_gene: TRBJ1-1
v_gene: TRBV9
CDR3aa: CASSLGGTTEAFF
CDR3nt: TGTGCCAGCAGCCTAGGGGGTACCACTGAAGCTTTCTTT

abundance: NA
d_gene: TRBD2
j_gene: TRBJ2-7
v_gene: TRBV5-8
CDR3aa: CASSLIGLAREQYF
CDR3nt: TGTGCCAGCAGCCTAATCGGACTAGCCCGCGAGCAGTACTTC

abundance: NA
d_gene: NA
j_gene: TRBJ1-1
v_gene: TRBV28
CDR3aa: CASSPSGSSWTEAFF
CDR3nt: TGTGCCAGCAGTCCTTCCGGGAGCTCTTGGACTGAAGCTTTCTTT

abundance: NA
d_gene: TRBD2
j_gene: TRBJ2-5
v_gene: TRBV11-2
CDR3aa: CASSLLIAGVQETQYF
CDR3nt: TGTGCCAGCAGCTTATTAATAGCGGGAGTCCAAGAGACCCAGTACTTC

abundance: NA
d_gene: TRBD1
j_gene: TRBJ2-2
v_gene: TRBV7-9
CDR3aa: CAIGGQGANTGELFF
CDR3nt: TGTGCCATAGGGGGACAGGGGGCAAACACCGGGGAGCTGTTTTTT

abundance: NA
d_gene: NA
j_gene: TRBJ2-3
v_gene: TRBV4-3
CDR3aa: CASSSSGTDTQYF
CDR3nt: TGCGCCAGCAGCTCTTCTGGCACAGATACGCAGTATTTT

abundance: few
d_gene: TRBD1
j_gene: TRBJ1-1
v_gene: TRBV4-1
CDR3aa: CASSQMGTGGTEAFF
CDR3nt: TGCGCCAGCAGCCAGATGGGGACAGGAGGGACTGAAGCTTTCTTT

abundance: NA
d_gene: TRBD2
j_gene: TRBJ2-3
v_gene: TRBV5-6
CDR3aa: CASSLGGGPNTQYF
CDR3nt: TGTGCCAGCAGCTTGGGGGGAGGGCCGAATACGCAGTATTTT

abundance: NA
d_gene: NA
j_gene: TRBJ2-7
v_gene: TRBV19
CDR3aa: CASSPGAHEQYF
CDR3nt: TGTGCCAGTAGTCCAGGGGCCCACGAGCAGTACTTC

abundance: NA
d_gene: TRBD2
j_gene: TRBJ2-3
v_gene: TRBV4-1
CDR3aa: CASSQEPAGGTDTQYF
CDR3nt: TGCGCCAGCAGCCAAGAACCAGCGGGAGGCACAGATACGCAGTATTTT

abundance: few
d_gene: TRBD1
j_gene: TRBJ1-1
v_gene: TRBV27
CDR3aa: CASSLTGGREAFF
CDR3nt: TGTGCCAGCAGTCTCACAGGGGGTAGAGAAGCTTTCTTT

abundance: NA
d_gene: NA
j_gene: TRBJ2-4
v_gene: TRBV6-6
CDR3aa: CASSPTGAGAKNIQYF
CDR3nt: TGTGCCAGCAGTCCAACAGGGGCGGGGGCCAAAAACATTCAGTACTTC

abundance: NA
d_gene: NA
j_gene: TRBJ2-1
v_gene: TRBV7-8
CDR3aa: CASSSRSESSYNEQFF
CDR3nt: TGTGCCAGCAGCTCCAGGTCGGAGAGCTCCTACAATGAGCAGTTCTTC

abundance: once
d_gene: NA
j_gene: TRBJ1-2
v_gene: TRBV7-9
CDR3aa: CASSFPRSGYTF
CDR3nt: TGTGCCAGCAGCTTCCCTAGGTCGGGCTACACCTTC

abundance: NA
d_gene: TRBD1
j_gene: TRBJ2-5
v_gene: TRBV5-8
CDR3aa: CASSVGQGNRETQYF
CDR3nt: TGTGCCAGCAGCGTGGGACAGGGTAACCGGGAGACCCAGTACTTC

abundance: NA
d_gene: NA
j_gene: TRBJ2-1
v_gene: TRBV27
CDR3aa: CVSSSSDFYNEQFF
CDR3nt: TGTGTCAGCAGTTCATCGGACTTTTACAATGAGCAGTTCTTC